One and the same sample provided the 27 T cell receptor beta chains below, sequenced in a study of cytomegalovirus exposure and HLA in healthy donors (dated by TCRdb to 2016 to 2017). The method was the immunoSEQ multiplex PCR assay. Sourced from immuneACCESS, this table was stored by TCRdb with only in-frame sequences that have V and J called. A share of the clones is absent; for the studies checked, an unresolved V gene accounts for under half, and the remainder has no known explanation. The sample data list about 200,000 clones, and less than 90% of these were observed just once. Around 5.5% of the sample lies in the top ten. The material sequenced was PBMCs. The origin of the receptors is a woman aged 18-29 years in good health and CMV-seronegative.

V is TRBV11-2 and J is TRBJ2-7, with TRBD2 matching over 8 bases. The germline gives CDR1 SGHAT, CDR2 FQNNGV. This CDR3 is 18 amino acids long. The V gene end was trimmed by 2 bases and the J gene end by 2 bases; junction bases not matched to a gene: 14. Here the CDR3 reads CASSLTRTSPTATYEQYF. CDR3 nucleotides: TGTGCCAGCAGCTTAACCCGGACTAGCCCGACTGCTACCTACGAGCAGTACTTC.

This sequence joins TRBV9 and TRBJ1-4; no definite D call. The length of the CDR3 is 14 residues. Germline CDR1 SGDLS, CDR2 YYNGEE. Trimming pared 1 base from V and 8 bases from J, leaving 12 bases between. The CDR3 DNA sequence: TGTGCCAGCAGCGTAACGGAGCGTAGGGAAAAACTGTTTTTT. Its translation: CASSVTERREKLFF. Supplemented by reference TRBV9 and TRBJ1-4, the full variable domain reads DSGVTQTPKHLITATGQRVTLRCSPRSGDLSVYWYQQSLDQGLQFLIQYYNGEERAKGNILERFSAQQFPDLHSELNLSSLELGDSALYFCASSVTERREKLFFGSGTQLSVL.

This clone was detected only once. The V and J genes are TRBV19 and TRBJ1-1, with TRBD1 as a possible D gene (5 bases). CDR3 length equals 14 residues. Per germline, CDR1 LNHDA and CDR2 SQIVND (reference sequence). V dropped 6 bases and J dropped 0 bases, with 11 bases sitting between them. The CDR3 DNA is TGTGCCAGTAGGGAGACAGCAATGAACACTGAAGCTTTCTTT. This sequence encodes CASRETAMNTEAFF.

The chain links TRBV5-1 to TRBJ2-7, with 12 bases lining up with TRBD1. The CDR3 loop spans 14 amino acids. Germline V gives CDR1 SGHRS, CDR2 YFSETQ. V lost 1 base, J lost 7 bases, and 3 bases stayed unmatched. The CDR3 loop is CASSLRGQGAEQYF. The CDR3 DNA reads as TGCGCCAGCAGCTTGCGGGGACAGGGGGCTGAGCAGTACTTC.

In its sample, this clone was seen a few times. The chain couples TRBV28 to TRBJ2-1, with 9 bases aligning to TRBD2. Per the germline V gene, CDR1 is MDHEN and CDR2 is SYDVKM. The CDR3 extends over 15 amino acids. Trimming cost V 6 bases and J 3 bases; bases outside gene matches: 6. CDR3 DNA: TGTGCCAGCAGGTTGACTAGCGGAAGCTACAATGAGCAGTTCTTC. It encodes CASRLTSGSYNEQFF.

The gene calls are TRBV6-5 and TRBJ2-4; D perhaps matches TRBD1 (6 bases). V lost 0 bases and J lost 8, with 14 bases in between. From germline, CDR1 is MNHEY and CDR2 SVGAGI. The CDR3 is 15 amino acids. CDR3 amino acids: CASSYSTPGVDIQYF. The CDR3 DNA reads TGTGCCAGCAGTTACTCTACGCCAGGGGTGGACATTCAGTACTTC.

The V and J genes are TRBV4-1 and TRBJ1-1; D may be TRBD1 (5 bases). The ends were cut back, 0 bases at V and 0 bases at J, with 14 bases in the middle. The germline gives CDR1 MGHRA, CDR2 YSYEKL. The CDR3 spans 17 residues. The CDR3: CASSQEPKRGLNTEAFF. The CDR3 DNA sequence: TGCGCCAGCAGCCAAGAGCCGAAGCGGGGCTTGAACACTGAAGCTTTCTTT.

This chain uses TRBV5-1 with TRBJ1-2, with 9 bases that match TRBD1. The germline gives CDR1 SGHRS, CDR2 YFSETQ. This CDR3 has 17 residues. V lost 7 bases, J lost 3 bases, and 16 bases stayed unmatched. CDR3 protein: CASAKGQGSKLDYGYTF. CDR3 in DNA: TGCGCCAGCGCAAAAGGACAGGGGTCTAAATTGGACTATGGCTACACCTTC.

CDR3 nucleotides: TGCAGCGTTCTAAGTACGGCCTCGGACGAGCAGTACTTC. It specifies CSVLSTASDEQYF. The J gene is TRBJ2-7, the V gene TRBV29-1; no clear D gene. Trimming removed 5 bases at V and 5 bases at J, with 16 bases between. The CDR3 is 13 amino acids. Germline V gene lookup returns CDR1 SQVTM and CDR2 ANQGSEA.

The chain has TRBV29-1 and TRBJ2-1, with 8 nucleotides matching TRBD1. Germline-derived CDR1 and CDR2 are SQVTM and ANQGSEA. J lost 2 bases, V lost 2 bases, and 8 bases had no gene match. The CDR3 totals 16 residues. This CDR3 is CSVEWILGQAYNEQFF. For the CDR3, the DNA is TGCAGCGTTGAATGGATTTTGGGACAGGCCTACAATGAGCAGTTCTTC.

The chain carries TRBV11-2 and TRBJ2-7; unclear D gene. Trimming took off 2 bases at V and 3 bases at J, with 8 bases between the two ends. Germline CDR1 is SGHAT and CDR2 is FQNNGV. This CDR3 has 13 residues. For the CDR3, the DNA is TGTGCCAGCAGCTTACCCCCCGACTACGAGCAGTACTTC. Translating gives CASSLPPDYEQYF. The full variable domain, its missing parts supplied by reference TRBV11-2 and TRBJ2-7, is EAGVAQSPRYKIIEKRQSVAFWCNPISGHATLYWYQQILGQGPKLLIQFQNNGVVDDSQLPKDRFSAERLKGVDSTLKIQPAKLEDSAVYLCASSLPPDYEQYFGPGTRLTVT.

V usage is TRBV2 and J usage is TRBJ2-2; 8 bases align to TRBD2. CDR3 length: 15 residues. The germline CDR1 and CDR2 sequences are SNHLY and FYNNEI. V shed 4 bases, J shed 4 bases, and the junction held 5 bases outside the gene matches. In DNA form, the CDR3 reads TGTGCCAGCAGTGTAGACGGGGGGGGCACCGGGGAGCTGTTTTTT. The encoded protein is CASSVDGGGTGELFF. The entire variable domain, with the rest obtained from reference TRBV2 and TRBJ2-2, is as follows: EPEVTQTPSHQVTQMGQEVILRCVPISNHLYFYWYRQILGQKVEFLVSFYNNEISEKSEIFDDQFSVERPDGSNFTLKIRSTKLEDSAMYFCASSVDGGGTGELFFGEGSRLTVL.

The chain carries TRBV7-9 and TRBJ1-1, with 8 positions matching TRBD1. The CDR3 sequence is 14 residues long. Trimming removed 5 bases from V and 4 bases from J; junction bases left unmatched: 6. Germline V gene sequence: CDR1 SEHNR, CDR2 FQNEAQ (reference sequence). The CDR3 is CASSTGQGGTEAFF. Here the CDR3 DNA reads TGTGCCAGCAGCACCGGACAGGGCGGCACTGAAGCTTTCTTT.

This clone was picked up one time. CDR3: CAWNQGANGYTF. The CDR3 nucleotides read TGTGCCTGGAACCAGGGGGCTAATGGCTACACCTTC. The chain employs TRBV30 and TRBJ1-2, with 8 bases matching TRBD1. There are 12 residues in the CDR3. V lost 4 bases and J lost 6; bases outside the gene matches: 4. The V gene's germline CDR1 is GTSNPN and CDR2 SVGIG (reference sequence).

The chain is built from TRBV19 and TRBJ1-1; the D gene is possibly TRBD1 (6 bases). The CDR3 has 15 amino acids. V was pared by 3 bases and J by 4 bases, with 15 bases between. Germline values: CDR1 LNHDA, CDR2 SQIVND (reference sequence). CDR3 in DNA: TGTGCCAGTAGTATCCGTACAGGGTCGGCCACTGAAGCTTTCTTT. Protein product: CASSIRTGSATEAFF.

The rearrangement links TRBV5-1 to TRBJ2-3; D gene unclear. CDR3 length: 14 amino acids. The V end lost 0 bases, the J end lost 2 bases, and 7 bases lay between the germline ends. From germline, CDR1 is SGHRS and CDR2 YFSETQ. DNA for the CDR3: TGCGCCAGCAGCTTGGTGGGCCCCACAGATACGCAGTATTTT. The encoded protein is CASSLVGPTDTQYF. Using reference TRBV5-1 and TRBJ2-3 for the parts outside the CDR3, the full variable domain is KAGVTQTPRYLIKTRGQQVTLSCSPISGHRSVSWYQQTPGQGLQFLFEYFSETQRNKGNFPGRFSGRQFSNSRSEMNVSTLELGDSALYLCASSLVGPTDTQYFGPGTRLTVL.

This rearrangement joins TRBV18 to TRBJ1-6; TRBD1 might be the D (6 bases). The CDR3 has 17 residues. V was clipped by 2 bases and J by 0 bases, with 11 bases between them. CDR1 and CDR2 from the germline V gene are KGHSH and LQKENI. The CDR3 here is CASSPRQDRSYNSPLHF. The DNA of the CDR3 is TGTGCCAGCTCACCAAGACAGGATCGCTCCTATAATTCACCCCTCCACTTT. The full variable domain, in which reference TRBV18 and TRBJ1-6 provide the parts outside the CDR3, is NAGVMQNPRHLVRRRGQEARLRCSPMKGHSHVYWYRQLPEEGLKFMVYLQKENIIDESGMPKERFSAEFPKEGPSILRIQQVVRGDSAAYFCASSPRQDRSYNSPLHFGNGTRLTVT.

CDR3 amino acids: CASRPRGVGTEAFF. CDR3 in DNA: TGTGCCAGCAGGCCGAGGGGGGTAGGGACTGAAGCTTTCTTT. The chain carries TRBV2 and TRBJ1-1; tentative D call: TRBD1 (6 bases). V shed 6 bases and J shed 5 bases, with 16 bases lying between them. This CDR3 contains 14 residues. In germline, CDR1 is SNHLY, CDR2 FYNNEI.

The chain's CDR3 is CASSLDPNMNTEAFF. The CDR3, as DNA: TGCGCCAGCAGCTTGGATCCCAACATGAACACTGAAGCTTTCTTT. The chain is built from TRBV5-1 and TRBJ1-1, with D hard to call. The germline CDR1 and CDR2 sequences are SGHRS and YFSETQ. The CDR3 spans 15 residues. V lost 0 bases and J lost 0, with 9 bases in between.

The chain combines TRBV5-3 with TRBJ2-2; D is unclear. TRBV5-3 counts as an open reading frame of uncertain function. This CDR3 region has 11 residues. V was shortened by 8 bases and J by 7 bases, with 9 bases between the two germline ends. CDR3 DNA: TGTGCCAGTCGGCCGAACGGGGAGCTGTTTTTT. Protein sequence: CASRPNGELFF.

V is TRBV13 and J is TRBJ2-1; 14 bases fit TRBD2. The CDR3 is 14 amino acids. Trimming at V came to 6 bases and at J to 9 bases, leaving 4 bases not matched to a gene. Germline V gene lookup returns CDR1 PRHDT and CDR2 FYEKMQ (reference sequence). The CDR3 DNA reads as TGTGCCAGCAGTTGGACTAGCGGGGGGCTTGAGCAGTTCTTC. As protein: CASSWTSGGLEQFF.

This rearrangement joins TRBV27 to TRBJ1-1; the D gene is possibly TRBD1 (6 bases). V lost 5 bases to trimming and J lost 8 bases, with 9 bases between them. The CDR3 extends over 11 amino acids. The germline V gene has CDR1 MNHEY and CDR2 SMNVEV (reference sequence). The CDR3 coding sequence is TGTGCCAGCAGTGTCGGGGGCGAAGCTTTCTTT. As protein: CASSVGGEAFF.

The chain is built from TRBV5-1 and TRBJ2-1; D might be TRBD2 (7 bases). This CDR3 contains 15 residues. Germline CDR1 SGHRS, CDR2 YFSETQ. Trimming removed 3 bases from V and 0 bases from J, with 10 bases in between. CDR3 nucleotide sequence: TGCGCCAGCAGCTCCGCGGGGGCCTCCTACAATGAGCAGTTCTTC. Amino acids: CASSSAGASYNEQFF.

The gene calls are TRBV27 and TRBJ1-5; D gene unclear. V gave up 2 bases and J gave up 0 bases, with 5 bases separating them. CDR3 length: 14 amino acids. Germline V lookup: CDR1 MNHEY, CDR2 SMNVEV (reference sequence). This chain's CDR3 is CASSLIASNQPQHF. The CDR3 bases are TGTGCCAGCAGTTTAATTGCTAGCAATCAGCCCCAGCATTTT.

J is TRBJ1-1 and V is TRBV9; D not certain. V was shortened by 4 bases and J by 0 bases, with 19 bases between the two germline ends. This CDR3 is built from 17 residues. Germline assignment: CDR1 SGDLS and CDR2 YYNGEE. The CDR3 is CASSTHREKDLNTEAFF. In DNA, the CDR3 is TGTGCCAGCAGCACCCACAGAGAGAAAGACCTGAACACTGAAGCTTTCTTT.

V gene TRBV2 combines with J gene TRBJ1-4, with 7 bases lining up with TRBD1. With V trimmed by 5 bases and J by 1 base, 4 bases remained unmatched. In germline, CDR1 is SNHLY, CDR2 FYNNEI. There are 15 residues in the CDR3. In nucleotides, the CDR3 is TGTGCCAGCAGTCCCGGGACAGTAACTAATGAAAAACTGTTTTTT. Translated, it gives CASSPGTVTNEKLFF.

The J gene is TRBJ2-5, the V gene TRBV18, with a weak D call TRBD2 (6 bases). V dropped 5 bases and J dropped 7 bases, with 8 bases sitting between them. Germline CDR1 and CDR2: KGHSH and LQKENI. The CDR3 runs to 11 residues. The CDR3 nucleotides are TGTGCCAGCTCAGTGGGAGGGACCCAGTACTTC. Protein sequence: CASSVGGTQYF. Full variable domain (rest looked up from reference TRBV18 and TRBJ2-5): NAGVMQNPRHLVRRRGQEARLRCSPMKGHSHVYWYRQLPEEGLKFMVYLQKENIIDESGMPKERFSAEFPKEGPSILRIQQVVRGDSAAYFCASSVGGTQYFGPGTRLLVL.